This is a list of T cell receptor beta chains from one sample in a study of beta chain features in type 1 diabetes. The repertoire was sequenced with immunoSEQ multiplex PCR; TCRdb's copy has only in-frame clones and lacks some. The sample includes roughly 250,000 clones, 68% of them seen just once. Material for sequencing was naive CD4+ T cells from blood. These receptors came from a man aged 25-45 years in good health. Each CDR3 is given with its conserved first and last residue. D genes are given only for firm matches. The size of a clone is reported for some rows only, either as once, few or many, or as a class for expanded clones.

clone size	V gene	D gene	J gene	CDR3 DNA	CDR3 protein
.	TRBV30	.	TRBJ1-3	TGTGCCTGGAGTGAGGGGAACCTACTCTCTGGAAACACCATATATTTT	CAWSEGNLLSGNTIYF
few	TRBV28	.	TRBJ2-1	TGTGCCAGCAGTCGTCCCGGATCGGGGATTCGTGAGCAGTTCTTC	CASSRPGSGIREQFF
.	TRBV7-6	.	TRBJ2-6	TGTGCCAGCAGCGGGACAAGTTTCTCTGGGGCCAACGTCCTGACTTTC	CASSGTSFSGANVLTF
.	TRBV12-5	.	TRBJ2-3	TGTGCTAGTGGTTTGAGAGATACGCAGTATTTT	CASGLRDTQYF
.	TRBV11-2	.	TRBJ2-3	TGTGCCAGCAGCTCGGGGAACTCAGGGTTGGATACGCAGTATTTT	CASSSGNSGLDTQYF
.	TRBV6-5	.	TRBJ2-7	TGTGCCAGCGGGATTAACAGGGAAGGCGAGCAGTACTTC	CASGINREGEQYF
.	TRBV7-2	.	TRBJ2-5	TGTGCCAGCAGCCCACTGGACTCCTCCGGAGAGACCCAGTACTTC	CASSPLDSSGETQYF
.	TRBV5-1	TRBD1	TRBJ2-3	TGCGCCAGCAGCTACACAGGGGGCACAGATACGCAGTATTTT	CASSYTGGTDTQYF
once	TRBV25-1	TRBD1	TRBJ1-1	TGTGCCAGCGGGGACAGGGCTAACACTGAAGCTTTCTTT	CASGDRANTEAFF
few	TRBV7-9	.	TRBJ2-5	TGTGCCAGCAGCTTCTTGGAGGGGACCCAGTACTTC	CASSFLEGTQYF
few	TRBV7-2	.	TRBJ2-5	TGTGCCAGCACTACGAATGGACAGTCACAAGAGACCCAGTACTTC	CASTTNGQSQETQYF
.	TRBV19	TRBD1	TRBJ2-6	TGTGCCAGTAGTATCACAGGGGCTGGGGCCAACGTCCTGACTTTC	CASSITGAGANVLTF
.	TRBV30	.	TRBJ2-3	TGTGCCTGGGGGATCCAGGGGAGAGCTACGCAGTATTTT	CAWGIQGRATQYF
few	TRBV29-1	TRBD1	TRBJ2-7	TGCAGCGTTTTGGACAGGGCCGGCGAGCAGTACTTC	CSVLDRAGEQYF
.	TRBV20-1	.	TRBJ2-7	TGCAGTGCTGAGGGAATCGAGCAGTACTTC	CSAEGIEQYF
.	TRBV30	.	TRBJ2-5	TGTGCCTGGAGTGTACTTAACCAAGAGACCCAGTACTTC	CAWSVLNQETQYF
.	TRBV10-3	.	TRBJ2-5	TGTGCCATCAGTGGAACCCAGGGGCTGGAGACCCAGTACTTC	CAISGTQGLETQYF
.	TRBV5-1	.	TRBJ2-7	TGCGCCAGCTCCTCCCAAGGGGCCGAGCAGTACTTC	CASSSQGAEQYF